The clone carrying this T cell receptor beta chain was seen repeatedly, ten times or more. Its matching antigen is unknown. The germline V gene has CDR1 SNHLY and CDR2 FYNNEI. Trimming took 5 bases from V and 10 from J; bases not matched to a gene: 8. The CDR3 consists of 13 residues. This sample stems from a study of T cells in Graves' hyperthyroidism and ophthalmopathy. Broader study findings: It was a median approximately six months before onset that the model predicted ophthalmopathy. Most expanded thyroid clonotypes above 0.001 also appeared in blood.

What was amplified from RNA transcripts were TCR beta CDR3 regions. Researchers ran a first-round RT-PCR on the TCR CDR3 using the HTBI primer set. TCRdb processed the multiplex PCR reads anew with MiXCR; each CDR3 protein has one entry. This sample carries roughly 250,000 distinct CDR3 sequences, 20% to 25% of them seen once, and the ten largest clones take roughly 60%. Sequencing was performed on blood. This sequence joins TRBV2 and TRBJ2-1; 7 positions agree with TRBD1. The receptor was derived from a young man with Graves' ophthalmopathy. CDR3 loop: CASSQTGTSEQFF. CDR3 DNA: TGTGCCAGCAGTCAGACAGGGACCTCGGAGCAGTTCTTC. Full variable domain (missing parts from reference TRBV2 and TRBJ2-1): EPEVTQTPSHQVTQMGQEVILRCVPISNHLYFYWYRQILGQKVEFLVSFYNNEISEKSEIFDDQFSVERPDGSNFTLKIRSTKLEDSAMYFCASSQTGTSEQFFGPGTRLTVL.